This T cell receptor (beta chain) was identified in a study of blood T cell repertoires in COVID-19. The wider study: The United States, Italy and Spain supplied acute and convalescent COVID-19 samples. The cDNA or gDNA used as material had been derived from T cells, B-cell-depleted T cells, or PBMCs.

The Seattle patients joined while their infection was active and were tracked longitudinally afterward. Profiled with immunoSEQ multiplex PCR; TCRdb holds only in-frame clones, not every one. The table includes nearly 200,000 clones, roughly 80% detected once. CDR1 and CDR2 from the germline V gene are MDHEN and SYDVKM. V shed 4 bases, J shed 0 bases, and the junction held 4 bases outside the gene matches. There are 15 residues in the CDR3. This clonotype originated in a man aged 55 to 70 with COVID-19, enrolled during active disease. The chain carries TRBV28 and TRBJ2-7; 9 bases match TRBD2. Sequencing input: peripheral blood. CDR3 region: CASSSSGANSYEQYF. CDR3 DNA sequence: TGTGCCAGCAGTTCTAGCGGGGCTAACTCCTACGAGCAGTACTTC.